This T cell receptor (beta chain) is drawn from a study of cytomegalovirus exposure and HLA in healthy donors. General observations from the study: Later analysis suggested links between common viral pathogens and several top significant clusters. Earlier findings revealed that most TCR beta V segments proved productive either about 87% or about 30% of the time.

In germline, CDR1 is SNHLY, CDR2 FYNNEI. The ends lost 2 bases at V and 5 bases at J; junction bases unmatched: 4. The CDR3 is 14 amino acids. In regard to this clone: Antigen unknown.

The PCR contained 60 Vbeta and 13 Jbeta primers. Libraries were prepared by immunoSEQ multiplex PCR; TCRdb keeps only in-frame clonotypes and omits some of them. The table lists 310,000 or so clones, roughly 90% of them singletons, with roughly 2.1% in the top ten. Sequenced material: PBMCs. The sequence was collected from a woman under 30 in good health and CMV-seronegative. This sequence joins TRBV2 and TRBJ1-2; 8 positions agree with TRBD1. CDR3 region: CASSELDREYGYTF. The CDR3 nucleotides read TGTGCCAGCAGTGAATTGGACAGGGAGTATGGCTACACCTTC.